Below are 13 T cell receptor beta chains sequenced from a single sample in a study of blood T cell repertoires in COVID-19 (dated by TCRdb to the early 2020s). Library method: the immunoSEQ multiplex PCR assay. The table comes from immuneACCESS by way of TCRdb, which keeps in-frame sequences with V and J called. Part of the clones is missing from these tables; in studies checked, under half for an unresolved V gene and the rest for unknown reasons. This sample comprises about 250,000 clones, more than 75% of them detected only once. The ten largest clonotypes hold less than 8.5% of the sample. The specimen was PBMCs or T cells enriched from blood (not recorded which). All receptors come from a woman between 45 and 60 years old who had been exposed to COVID-19.

This clone was seen more than once but under ten times. The rearrangement joins TRBV29-1 to TRBJ2-5; unclear D gene. The CDR3 contains 11 residues. V lost 5 bases, J lost 2 bases, and 6 bases lay in between. Germline CDR1 and CDR2: SQVTM and ANQGSEA. CDR3 in amino acids: CSVRLQETQYF. CDR3 nucleotides: TGCAGCGTTCGACTTCAAGAGACCCAGTACTTC.

The chain has TRBV3-1 (or the pseudogene TRBV3-2) and TRBJ2-3; the match to TRBD1 covers 8 bases. Germline V gene lookup returns CDR1 LGHDT and CDR2 YNNKEL (reference sequence). The junction had 7 bases not matched to a gene; V was cut back by 4 bases and J by 4 bases. The CDR3 has 15 amino acids. The CDR3 spells CASSLDRGDSDTQYF. In nucleotides, the CDR3 is TGTGCCAGCAGCCTCGACAGGGGCGACTCAGATACGCAGTATTTT.

The V call is TRBV9, the J call TRBJ2-5, with TRBD2 as a possible D gene (5 bases). Per germline, CDR1 SGDLS and CDR2 YYNGEE. The CDR3 is 13 residues long. V was trimmed by 0 bases and J by 7 bases, leaving 10 bases between them. CDR3 coding DNA: TGTGCCAGCAGCGTAGGTCCCCGGGGGACCCAGTACTTC. Amino acid sequence: CASSVGPRGTQYF. The entire variable domain, with the rest obtained from reference TRBV9 and TRBJ2-5, is as follows: DSGVTQTPKHLITATGQRVTLRCSPRSGDLSVYWYQQSLDQGLQFLIQYYNGEERAKGNILERFSAQQFPDLHSELNLSSLELGDSALYFCASSVGPRGTQYFGPGTRLLVL.

J is TRBJ2-7 and V is TRBV7-2; 10 bases agree with TRBD1. The CDR3 is 15 residues long. After removal of 4 bases from V and 5 bases from J, the junction contained 8 bases not matched to a gene. Per the germline V gene, CDR1 is SGHTA and CDR2 is FQGNSA. In DNA, the CDR3 is TGTGCCAGCAGCTCCGCCGGGACAGGGGTCCACGAGCAGTACTTC. Translated: CASSSAGTGVHEQYF.

CDR3 protein: CASSFQGSNEKLFF. CDR3 in DNA: TGCGCCAGCAGCTTTCAGGGGTCGAATGAAAAACTGTTTTTT. V is TRBV5-1 and J is TRBJ1-4; D is possibly TRBD1 (6 bases). Trimming stripped 2 bases from V and 5 bases from J, with 10 bases between. This CDR3 has 14 residues. Germline-derived CDR1 and CDR2 are SGHRS and YFSETQ.

This chain links TRBV7-8 with TRBJ2-7, with TRBD1 identical over 8 bases. The CDR3 consists of 16 residues. The junction had 11 bases not matched to a gene; V was cut back by 5 bases and J by 2 bases. Germline values: CDR1 SGHVS, CDR2 FQNEAQ. CDR3 in DNA: TGTGCCAGCAGCCCGGGGCCCGGGACAGGTACCTACGAGCAGTACTTC. Encoded protein: CASSPGPGTGTYEQYF. Variable domain in full (rest from reference TRBV7-8 and TRBJ2-7): GAGVSQSPRYKVAKRGQDVALRCDPISGHVSLFWYQQALGQGPEFLTYFQNEAQLDKSGLPSDRFFAERPEGSVSTLKIQRTQQEDSAVYLCASSPGPGTGTYEQYFGPGTRLTVT.

The chain is built from TRBV15 and TRBJ1-3; D gene uncertain. This CDR3 is built from 14 residues. The V gene's germline CDR1 is LNHNV and CDR2 YYDKDF (reference sequence). The V and J ends lost 4 bases and 0 bases respectively, with 7 bases between them. CDR3 residues: CATSTAGSGNTIYF. The DNA for the CDR3 is TGTGCCACCAGCACCGCAGGCTCTGGAAACACCATATATTTT.

This clone was seen a few times. The genes are TRBV15 and TRBJ1-1; no definite D call. Germline loops: CDR1 LNHNV, CDR2 YYDKDF (reference sequence). The length of the CDR3 is 13 residues. Trimming took off 0 bases at V and 11 bases at J, with 13 bases between the two ends. Here the CDR3 DNA reads TGTGCCACCAGCAGAGATAGCGCCTTCTGGGCTTTCTTT. Its protein is CATSRDSAFWAFF.

V is TRBV6-5 and J is TRBJ1-1; weak D call: TRBD1 (5 bases). The germline CDR1 and CDR2 sequences are MNHEY and SVGAGI. The CDR3 runs 14 residues. Between the trimmed V and J ends, which lost 4 bases and 0 bases, there was a span of 9 bases. The CDR3: CASSSLGVNTEAFF. CDR3 coding DNA: TGTGCCAGCAGTTCCCTAGGGGTGAACACTGAAGCTTTCTTT.

This clone showed up just once. The V call is TRBV6-2 or TRBV6-3, the J call TRBJ2-7, with 9 bases lining up with TRBD2. The CDR3 is 15 residues long. The V gene's germline CDR1 is MNHEY and CDR2 SVGEGT. J lost 3 bases, V lost 3 bases, and 6 bases had no gene match. CDR3 in DNA: TGTGCCAGCAGTTATGAGGCTAGCGGGAACTACGAGCAGTACTTC. Amino acid sequence: CASSYEASGNYEQYF.

The chain couples TRBV25-1 to TRBJ1-4; D is undetermined. Germline V CDR1 and CDR2: MGHDK, SYGVNS. The CDR3 runs to 16 residues. The ends were cut back, 1 base at V and 8 bases at J, with 17 bases in the middle. This chain's CDR3 is CASSEWRVPLGEKLFF. Written as DNA, the CDR3 is TGTGCCAGCAGTGAATGGAGAGTTCCACTAGGGGAAAAACTGTTTTTT.

This chain links TRBV6-5 with TRBJ1-1; 7 bases agree with TRBD1. V gave up 6 bases and J gave up 4 bases; unmatched junction bases: 11. The CDR3 runs to 15 residues. CDR1 MNHEY and CDR2 SVGAGI come from the germline V gene. The CDR3 protein is CASRGRQGGFTEAFF. For the CDR3, the DNA is TGTGCCAGCAGGGGACGACAGGGAGGATTCACTGAAGCTTTCTTT.

This clone appeared once. This chain's CDR3 is CASSEGRPRYGYTF. The CDR3 nucleotides read TGTGCCAGCAGTGAAGGCAGGCCTCGGTATGGCTACACCTTC. This chain uses TRBV2 with TRBJ1-2; the D is unclear. Germline V lookup: CDR1 SNHLY, CDR2 FYNNEI. V was cut by 1 base and J by 5 bases, with 11 bases left in between. The length of the CDR3 is 14 residues. Using reference TRBV2 and TRBJ1-2 for the parts outside the CDR3, the full variable domain is EPEVTQTPSHQVTQMGQEVILRCVPISNHLYFYWYRQILGQKVEFLVSFYNNEISEKSEIFDDQFSVERPDGSNFTLKIRSTKLEDSAMYFCASSEGRPRYGYTFGSGTRLTVV.